A selection of T cell receptor beta chains follows, all from one sample in a study of shared clonotypes between healthy human individuals. Assay: immunoSEQ multiplex PCR; the TCRdb copy retains only in-frame clones and omits some. The data show about 960,000 clones, with more than 75% seen just once and roughly 1.5% held by the top ten. The sample comprised memory CD4+ T cells sorted from blood. Receptor source: a man in his late teens or twenties in good health. Each CDR3 is given with its conserved first and last residue. Fields, in order: D gene, clone size, J gene, V gene, CDR3 protein, CDR3 DNA. The D gene is left open where the match is weak. Clone size, where shown, is once, few, many, or a class for clones that have expanded.

-	-	TRBJ2-2	TRBV28	CASRVAGSGTGELFF	TGTGCCAGCAGAGTCGCGGGGAGCGGCACCGGGGAGCTGTTTTTT
TRBD2	few	TRBJ2-7	TRBV7-2	CASSLATSGRASYEQYF	TGTGCCAGCAGCTTAGCAACTAGCGGGAGGGCGAGCTACGAGCAGTACTTC
-	-	TRBJ2-7	TRBV7-2	CASSPGGPPYEQYF	TGTGCCAGCAGCCCTGGGGGCCCCCCTTACGAGCAGTACTTC
TRBD1	-	TRBJ2-7	TRBV28	CASREQGAGEQYF	TGTGCCAGCAGGGAACAGGGGGCGGGCGAGCAGTACTTC
TRBD1	-	TRBJ1-3	TRBV7-8	CASSLVQGGNTIYF	TGTGCCAGCAGCTTAGTCCAGGGGGGGAACACCATATATTTT
TRBD1	few	TRBJ1-2	TRBV2	CARRDRGQGGYTF	TGTGCCAGACGGGACAGGGGGCAAGGAGGCTACACCTTC
TRBD1	-	TRBJ2-7	TRBV7-8	CASSAPFRTGHYEQYF	TGTGCCAGCAGCGCTCCCTTTAGGACAGGGCACTACGAGCAGTACTTC
TRBD2	-	TRBJ2-1	TRBV9	CASSVGLAEVHEQFF	TGTGCCAGCAGCGTAGGACTAGCGGAGGTGCATGAGCAGTTCTTC
-	-	TRBJ2-1	TRBV7-2	CASSFAIGTSGNEQFF	TGTGCCAGCAGCTTCGCAATAGGGACGAGTGGCAATGAGCAGTTCTTC
-	many	TRBJ2-1	TRBV7-2	CASTGGDRPDEQFF	TGTGCCAGCACCGGGGGGGACAGGCCCGATGAGCAGTTCTTC
-	-	TRBJ1-6	TRBV14	CASSQDIGTLHF	TGTGCCAGCAGCCAAGATATAGGGACCCTCCACTTT
-	-	TRBJ2-5	TRBV5-4	CASSLARQETQYF	TGTGCCAGCAGCTTAGCCCGGCAAGAGACCCAGTACTTC
-	-	TRBJ2-7	TRBV6-4	CASSDQPEEQYF	TGTGCCAGCAGTGACCAACCCGAGGAGCAGTACTTC
-	once	TRBJ2-7	TRBV5-5	CASSLDGQHSYEQYF	TGTGCCAGCAGCTTGGACGGACAGCATTCCTACGAGCAGTACTTC
-	-	TRBJ1-3	TRBV15	CATSSEGSGNTIYF	TGTGCCACCAGCAGCGAGGGCTCTGGAAACACCATATATTTT
-	-	TRBJ2-5	TRBV2	CASSTETQYF	TGTGCCAGCAGCACAGAGACCCAGTACTTC
-	once	TRBJ2-5	TRBV6-5	CASSYSSGAHRETQYF	TGTGCCAGCAGTTACTCGTCGGGGGCCCACCGAGAGACCCAGTACTTC
-	many	TRBJ2-3	TRBV27	CARPCHGHQTVPDTQYF	TGTGCCAGGCCGTGTCACGGGCATCAGACTGTCCCAGATACGCAGTATTTT
TRBD1	-	TRBJ1-4	TRBV10-3	CAIGGTGGATNEKLFF	TGTGCCATCGGAGGGACAGGGGGTGCAACTAATGAAAAACTGTTTTTT
-	-	TRBJ2-3	TRBV11-1	CASSLFTDTQYF	TGTGCCAGCAGCTTGTTCACAGATACGCAGTATTTT
-	-	TRBJ1-5	TRBV7-9	CASSWDATNQPQHF	TGTGCCAGCAGCTGGGACGCTACTAATCAGCCCCAGCATTTT
TRBD1	-	TRBJ1-1	TRBV4-1	CASSRVPTGGASVTEAFF	TGCGCCAGCAGCCGTGTACCGACAGGGGGCGCGTCGGTCACTGAAGCTTTCTTT
-	few	TRBJ2-7	TRBV5-1	CASSLALSGAHEQYF	TGCGCCAGCAGCTTGGCCTTGTCAGGGGCCCACGAGCAGTACTTC
-	-	TRBJ2-7	TRBV11-2	CASSLGGSRYEQYF	TGTGCCAGCAGCTTAGGGGGGAGCCGCTACGAGCAGTACTTC
TRBD2	-	TRBJ2-5	TRBV30	CAWSKGLAGVETQYF	TGTGCCTGGAGCAAGGGACTAGCGGGAGTGGAGACCCAGTACTTC
TRBD2	-	TRBJ2-1	TRBV19	CASSAHSGTSGRNNEQFF	TGTGCCAGTAGTGCTCACTCCGGGACTAGCGGGAGGAACAATGAGCAGTTCTTC
TRBD1	-	TRBJ2-7	TRBV7-9	CASSPGQVLGSEQYF	TGTGCCAGCAGCCCGGGACAGGTTCTGGGGAGCGAGCAGTACTTC
-	few	TRBJ1-5	TRBV7-2	CASSPPGYSNQPQHF	TGTGCCAGCAGCCCACCAGGGTATAGCAATCAGCCCCAGCATTTT
-	-	TRBJ2-5	TRBV19	CASSIGRETQYF	TGTGCCAGTAGTATCGGACGAGAGACCCAGTACTTC
-	-	TRBJ1-1	TRBV27	CASSFPGYTEAFF	TGTGCCAGCAGTTTCCCAGGGTACACTGAAGCTTTCTTT
-	-	TRBJ2-7	TRBV6-4	CASSDSGELGPGRLAYEQYF	TGTGCCAGCAGTGACTCTGGGGAACTGGGTCCGGGGAGGCTAGCCTACGAGCAGTACTTC
TRBD2	-	TRBJ2-1	TRBV11-2	CASSLGASGSDEQFF	TGTGCCAGCAGCTTAGGGGCTAGCGGGAGCGATGAGCAGTTCTTC
-	-	TRBJ2-7	TRBV30	CAWSILRGEQYF	TGTGCCTGGAGTATACTTCGGGGCGAGCAGTACTTC
TRBD2	-	TRBJ2-5	TRBV2	CASSAPPGLAEGAPKETQYF	TGTGCCAGCAGTGCCCCCCCGGGACTAGCGGAGGGGGCCCCCAAGGAGACCCAGTACTTC
TRBD1	-	TRBJ2-4	TRBV4-3	CASSRGRGLGDIQYF	TGCGCCAGCAGCCGAGGCAGGGGGCTAGGTGACATTCAGTACTTC
TRBD2	-	TRBJ2-3	TRBV7-7	CASSSGTSGRGDTQYF	TGTGCTAGCAGCTCCGGGACTAGCGGGAGAGGGGATACGCAGTATTTT
-	once	TRBJ1-3	TRBV27	CARDSWGGNTIYF	TGTGCCAGAGATTCATGGGGGGGAAACACCATATATTTT
-	few	TRBJ2-1	TRBV4-2	CASSQVDGSSYNEQFF	TGTGCCAGCAGCCAAGTTGACGGAAGCTCCTACAATGAGCAGTTCTTC
TRBD2	-	TRBJ2-1	TRBV27	CASGRLAGANEQFF	TGTGCCAGCGGGCGGCTAGCGGGAGCCAATGAGCAGTTCTTC
TRBD1	-	TRBJ1-2	TRBV19	CASTPQETGVGYTF	TGTGCCAGTACCCCACAAGAGACAGGGGTTGGCTACACCTTC
-	-	TRBJ1-4	TRBV9	CASSVAVGANEKLFF	TGTGCCAGCAGCGTAGCGGTTGGGGCTAATGAAAAACTGTTTTTT
-	-	TRBJ2-4	TRBV7-2	CARGPPLAKNIQYF	TGTGCTCGGGGACCGCCATTAGCCAAAAACATTCAGTACTTC
TRBD2	-	TRBJ2-1	TRBV2	CASTRAGGRGNEQFF	TGTGCCAGCACCCGAGCGGGAGGTCGGGGAAATGAGCAGTTCTTC
TRBD2	-	TRBJ2-1	TRBV7-2	CASSAGTSGRRGFF	TGTGCCAGCAGCGCCGGGACTAGCGGGCGGAGGGGGTTCTTC
-	-	TRBJ1-3	TRBV21-1	CASTLDREMMRDTIYF	TGTGCCAGCACCTTAGACAGGGAGATGATGAGGGACACCATATATTTT